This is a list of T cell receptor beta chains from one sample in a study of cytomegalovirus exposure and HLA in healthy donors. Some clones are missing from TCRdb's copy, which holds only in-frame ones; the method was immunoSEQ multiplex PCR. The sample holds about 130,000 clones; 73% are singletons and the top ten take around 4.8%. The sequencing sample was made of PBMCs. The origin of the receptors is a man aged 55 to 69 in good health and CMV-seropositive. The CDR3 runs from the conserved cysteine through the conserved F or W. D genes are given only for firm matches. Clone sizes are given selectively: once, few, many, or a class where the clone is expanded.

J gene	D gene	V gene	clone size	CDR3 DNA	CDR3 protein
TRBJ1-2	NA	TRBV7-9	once	TGTGCCAGCAGCGAAGCCAAAGGACAGACCACTGGGTATGGCTACACCTTC	CASSEAKGQTTGYGYTF
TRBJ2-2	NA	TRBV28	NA	TGTGCCAGCAGTTTATCCGGGGGTCTAAACGGGGAGCTGTTTTTT	CASSLSGGLNGELFF
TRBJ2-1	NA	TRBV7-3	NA	TGTGCCAGCAGCCTCAAACAGTCCTACAATGAGCAGTTCTTC	CASSLKQSYNEQFF
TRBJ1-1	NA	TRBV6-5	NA	TGTGCCAGCAGGGCCGGTATCGCGGTCACTGAAGCTTTCTTT	CASRAGIAVTEAFF
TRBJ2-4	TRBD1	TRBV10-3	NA	TGTGCCATCAGTGAAGCTTTAGGACAGGGGAGTATTCAGTACTTC	CAISEALGQGSIQYF
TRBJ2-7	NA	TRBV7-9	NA	TGTGCCAGCAGCTTAGGGCCCCAGGAACCCTACGAGCAGTACTTC	CASSLGPQEPYEQYF
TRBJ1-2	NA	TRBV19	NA	TGTGCCAGTAACGAAGACAGGAACTATGGCTACACCTTC	CASNEDRNYGYTF
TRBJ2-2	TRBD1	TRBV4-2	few	TGTGCCAGCAGCCAAGTCGAGACAGGGGGCGACACCGGGGAGCTGTTTTTT	CASSQVETGGDTGELFF
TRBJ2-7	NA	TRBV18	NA	TGTGCCAGCTCACTCGACATTACCTACGAGCAGTACTTC	CASSLDITYEQYF
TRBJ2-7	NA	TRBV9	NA	TGTGCCAGCAGCGCCGAAACGACAGGAACCTACGAGCAGTACTTC	CASSAETTGTYEQYF
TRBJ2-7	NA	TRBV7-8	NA	TGTGCCAGCAGCTCCCAGGGGGGTCAAACCTACGAGCAGTACTTC	CASSSQGGQTYEQYF
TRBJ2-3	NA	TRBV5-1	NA	TGCGCCAGCAGTTCAGGACAGCCCACAGATACGCAGTATTTT	CASSSGQPTDTQYF
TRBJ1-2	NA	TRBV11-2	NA	TGTGCCAGCAGCTCCACAGGCTATGGCTACACCTTC	CASSSTGYGYTF
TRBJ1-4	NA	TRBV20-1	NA	TGCAGTGTCCGGACAGTTGAAAAACTGTTTTTT	CSVRTVEKLFF
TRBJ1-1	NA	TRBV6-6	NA	TGTGCCAGCAGGGGCAACACTGAAGCTTTCTTT	CASRGNTEAFF
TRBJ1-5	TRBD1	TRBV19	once	TGTGCCAGTAGTTCCCATATGGGACAGGGGAACCAGCCCCAGCATTTT	CASSSHMGQGNQPQHF
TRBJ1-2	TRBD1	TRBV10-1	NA	TGCGCCAGCAGCTACGACAGGGGTTATGGCTACACCTTC	CASSYDRGYGYTF
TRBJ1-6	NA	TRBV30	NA	TGTGCCTGGAGTGGAGTCACTCTTAATTCACCCCTCCACTTT	CAWSGVTLNSPLHF
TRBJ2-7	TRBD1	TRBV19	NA	TGTGCCAGTAGTTTCCGGGACAGGGTCCACGAGCAGTACTTC	CASSFRDRVHEQYF
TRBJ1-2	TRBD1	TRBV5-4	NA	TGTGCCAGCACCCGGGACAGGGACTATGGCTACACCTTC	CASTRDRDYGYTF